These 14 T cell receptor beta chains originate from one sample sequenced in a study of shared clonotypes between healthy human individuals (dated by TCRdb to the early 2020s). Library construction relied on the immunoSEQ multiplex PCR assay. TCRdb took over this immuneACCESS table, retaining in-frame rearrangements with V and J assigned. Such tables are incomplete; in checked studies, under half of the missing clones stem from an unresolved V gene, and the remainder is unexplained. In this sample the table shows some 1.5 million clones, over 95% of which occur a single time. The ten largest clones add up to roughly 1.1% of the sample. The sequenced sample consisted of naive CD4+ T cells sorted from blood. Taken with the paper, the label for cell subset or site translates to: CD45RA+ positively selected. These receptors originate from a man younger than 40 in good health.

The chain uses TRBV5-5 and TRBJ1-3; 7 bases map to TRBD1. CDR3 length: 17 residues. Germline lookup yields CDR1 SGHKS and CDR2 YYEKEE (reference sequence). V lost 4 bases and J lost 0; bases outside the gene matches: 10. In DNA, the CDR3 is TGTGCCAGCAGCCGATCGGGACAGCTAAACTCTGGAAACACCATATATTTT. Amino acids: CASSRSGQLNSGNTIYF.

V is TRBV7-3 and J is TRBJ1-1; D is ambiguous. Trimming shortened V by 0 bases and J by 7 bases, and 9 bases separated the two germline ends. Per germline, CDR1 SGHTA and CDR2 FQGTGA. The CDR3 totals 13 residues. CDR3 DNA sequence: TGTGCCAGCAGCTTAACGTTAACGAATGAAGCTTTCTTT. It is translated as CASSLTLTNEAFF.

This clone has only one observation. The rearrangement joins TRBV27 to TRBJ1-5; D remains unclear. From germline, CDR1 is MNHEY and CDR2 SMNVEV (reference sequence). The CDR3 totals 14 residues. V was pared by 2 bases and J by 3 bases, with 8 bases between. CDR3 sequence (DNA): TGTGCCAGCAGTTTAATGGGAGCCAATCAGCCCCAGCATTTT. Translated: CASSLMGANQPQHF.

V is TRBV6-4 and J is TRBJ2-1; no clear D. This CDR3 has 16 amino acids. V was trimmed by 1 base and J by 3 bases, leaving 13 bases between them. Germline CDR1 MRHNA, CDR2 SNTAGT. CDR3 loop: CASSDLFPPGYNEQFF. In DNA form, the CDR3 reads TGTGCCAGCAGTGACTTATTTCCGCCCGGCTACAATGAGCAGTTCTTC.

This chain uses TRBV5-5 with TRBJ1-1; 7 bases line up with TRBD1. The CDR3 loop spans 14 amino acids. Trimming took 2 bases from V and 1 from J; bases not matched to a gene: 2. Per germline, CDR1 SGHKS and CDR2 YYEKEE (reference sequence). The CDR3 region is CASSLGTANTEAFF. As DNA, the CDR3 is TGTGCCAGCAGCTTAGGGACAGCGAACACTGAAGCTTTCTTT. Combining the CDR3 with reference TRBV5-5 and TRBJ1-1 gives the whole variable domain DAGVTQSPTHLIKTRGQQVTLRCSPISGHKSVSWYQQVLGQGPQFIFQYYEKEERGRGNFPDRFSARQFPNYSSELNVNALLLGDSALYLCASSLGTANTEAFFGQGTRLTVV.

CDR3 in DNA: TGTGCCAGCAGCTCTAAAAGGGGGCGCGTAACAGATACGCAGTATTTT. As protein: CASSSKRGRVTDTQYF. This sequence joins TRBV5-5 and TRBJ2-3, with 7 bases aligning to TRBD1. V trimming: 3 bases; J trimming: 3 bases; junction bases outside the gene matches: 10. This CDR3 is 16 amino acids long. The germline CDR1 and CDR2 sequences are SGHKS and YYEKEE (reference sequence).

This chain links TRBV5-4 with TRBJ1-2; D is ambiguous. CDR1 is SGHNT, CDR2 YYREEE, per germline (reference sequence). The V gene lost 0 bases and the J gene lost 3 bases, with 3 bases spanning the gap. This CDR3 region has 12 residues. The CDR3 protein is CASSLGDYGYTF. The CDR3 bases are TGTGCCAGCAGCTTGGGGGACTATGGCTACACCTTC.

The chain couples TRBV25-1 to TRBJ2-1, with TRBD2 identical over 9 bases. Germline CDR1 is MGHDK and CDR2 is SYGVNS. V was clipped by 3 bases and J by 4 bases; unmatched bases: 4. This CDR3 has 15 residues. The CDR3 DNA reads as TGTGCCAGCAGTGACCTAGCGGGAATTTACAATGAGCAGTTCTTC. It translates to CASSDLAGIYNEQFF. The full variable domain, rest sourced from reference TRBV25-1 and TRBJ2-1, is EADIYQTPRYLVIGTGKKITLECSQTMGHDKMYWYQQDPGMELHLIHYSYGVNSTEKGDLSSESTVSRIRTEHFPLTLESARPSHTSQYLCASSDLAGIYNEQFFGPGTRLTVL.

The chain links TRBV28 to TRBJ2-7; D unresolved. CDR1 is MDHEN and CDR2 is SYDVKM in the germline V gene. The CDR3 covers 14 residues. Between the trimmed V and J ends, which lost 3 bases and 2 bases, there was a span of 11 bases. Here the CDR3 DNA reads TGTGCCAGCAGTTTGTCGGCAGACACCTACGAGCAGTACTTC. It specifies CASSLSADTYEQYF.

This chain connects TRBV25-1 to TRBJ2-2, with D hard to call. Germline V gene lookup returns CDR1 MGHDK and CDR2 SYGVNS. CDR3 size: 11 residues. Trimming took off 7 bases at V and 3 bases at J, with 3 bases between the two ends. The CDR3 spells CASTDTGELFF. The CDR3 coding sequence is TGTGCCAGCACCGACACCGGGGAGCTGTTTTTT. Combining the CDR3 with reference TRBV25-1 and TRBJ2-2 gives the whole variable domain EADIYQTPRYLVIGTGKKITLECSQTMGHDKMYWYQQDPGMELHLIHYSYGVNSTEKGDLSSESTVSRIRTEHFPLTLESARPSHTSQYLCASTDTGELFFGEGSRLTVL.

This chain joins TRBV11-3 and TRBJ2-3, with D uncertain. V lost 1 base to trimming and J lost 11 bases, with 13 bases between them. The CDR3 totals 13 residues. Germline loops: CDR1 SGHNT, CDR2 YENEEA. This CDR3 reads CASSLVVEGEQYF. The CDR3 DNA follows: TGTGCCAGCAGCTTAGTGGTGGAAGGCGAGCAGTATTTT.

The chain uses TRBV5-1 and TRBJ2-1, with D tentatively TRBD1 (6 bases). The germline V gene encodes CDR1 SGHRS and CDR2 YFSETQ. The CDR3 loop spans 15 amino acids. Trimming pared 0 bases from V and 8 bases from J, leaving 15 bases between. The CDR3 DNA sequence: TGCGCCAGCAGCTTGGTTGCAGGGGTCATCTATGAGCAGTTCTTC. This gives the protein CASSLVAGVIYEQFF.

This chain joins TRBV6-5 and TRBJ1-3, with TRBD1 matching 7 bases. The germline V gene encodes CDR1 MNHEY and CDR2 SVGAGI. V shed 6 bases and J 4 bases; nucleotides not matched to a gene: 6. The CDR3 extends over 14 amino acids. The CDR3 spells CASRTGFAGNTIYF. CDR3 nucleotides: TGTGCCAGCAGGACAGGGTTTGCGGGAAACACCATATATTTT.

This clone was detected only once. The chain carries TRBV28 and TRBJ2-2, with 12 bases matching TRBD2. Trimming at V came to 9 bases and at J to 4 bases, leaving 6 bases not matched to a gene. The CDR3 loop spans 15 amino acids. CDR1 is MDHEN, CDR2 SYDVKM, per germline. The DNA of the CDR3 is TGTGCCAGTAGGGGGGGACTAGCGGGCACCGGGGAGCTGTTTTTT. It is translated as CASRGGLAGTGELFF.